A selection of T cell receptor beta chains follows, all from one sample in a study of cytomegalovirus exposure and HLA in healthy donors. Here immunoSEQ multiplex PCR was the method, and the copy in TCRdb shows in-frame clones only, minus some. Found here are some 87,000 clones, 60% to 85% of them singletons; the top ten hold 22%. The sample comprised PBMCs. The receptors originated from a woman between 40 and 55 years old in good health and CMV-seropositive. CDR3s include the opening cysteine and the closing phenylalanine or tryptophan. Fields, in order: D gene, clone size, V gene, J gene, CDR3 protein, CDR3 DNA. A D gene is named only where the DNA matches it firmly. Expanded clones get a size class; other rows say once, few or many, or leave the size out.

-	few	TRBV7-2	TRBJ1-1	CASSAPLHEAFF	TGTGCCAGCAGCGCGCCCCTGCATGAAGCTTTCTTT
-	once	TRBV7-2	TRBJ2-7	CASSLDRGGYEQYF	TGTGCCAGCAGCTTAGACAGGGGGGGCTACGAGCAGTACTTC
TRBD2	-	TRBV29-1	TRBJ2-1	CSVEGGGLASYNEQFF	TGCAGCGTTGAAGGGGGTGGACTAGCCTCCTACAATGAGCAGTTCTTC
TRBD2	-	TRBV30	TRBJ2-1	CACRVAGGTYNEQFF	TGTGCCTGCCGTGTGGCGGGAGGAACCTACAATGAGCAGTTCTTC
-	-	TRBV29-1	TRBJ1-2	CSVAPGGRAGYGYTF	TGCAGCGTTGCCCCCGGTGGTAGGGCGGGCTATGGCTACACCTTC
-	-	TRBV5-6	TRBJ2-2	CASSATWTWDGELFF	TGTGCCAGCAGCGCCACTTGGACTTGGGACGGGGAGCTGTTTTTT
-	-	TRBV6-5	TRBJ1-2	CASSPRQVPNYGYTF	TGTGCCAGCAGTCCACGTCAGGTTCCCAACTATGGCTACACCTTC
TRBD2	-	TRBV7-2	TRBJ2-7	CASSSARGLAGAGEQYF	TGTGCCAGCAGCTCCGCGCGCGGGCTAGCGGGAGCAGGCGAGCAGTACTTC
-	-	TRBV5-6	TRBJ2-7	CASSRVKGDSYEQYF	TGTGCCAGCAGCCGCGTGAAGGGAGACTCCTACGAGCAGTACTTC
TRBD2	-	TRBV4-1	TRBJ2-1	CASSPATLSGSWDNEQFF	TGCGCCAGCAGCCCGGCTACCCTCAGCGGGAGTTGGGACAATGAGCAGTTCTTC
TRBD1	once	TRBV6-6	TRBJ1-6	CASSSTGTGISPLHF	TGTGCCAGCAGTTCCACCGGGACAGGGATTTCACCCCTCCACTTT
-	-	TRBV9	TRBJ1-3	CASSALGTILDTIYF	TGTGCCAGCAGCGCCCTCGGGACAATCTTAGACACCATATATTTT
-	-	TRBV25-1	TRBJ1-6	CASSGSTESNSPLHF	TGTGCCAGCAGTGGATCGACAGAAAGCAATTCACCCCTCCACTTT
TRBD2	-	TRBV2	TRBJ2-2	CASNPLADSRNTGELFF	TGTGCCAGCAACCCGCTAGCGGATAGTAGGAACACCGGGGAGCTGTTTTTT
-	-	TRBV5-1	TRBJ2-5	CASSLAGETQYF	TGCGCCAGCAGCTTGGCCGGGGAGACCCAGTACTTC
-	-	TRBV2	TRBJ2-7	CASSLRVGSLSYEQYF	TGTGCCAGCAGCCTCCGGGTTGGTTCTCTCTCCTACGAGCAGTACTTC
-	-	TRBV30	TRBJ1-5	CAWSVGPGQPQHF	TGTGCCTGGAGTGTGGGCCCAGGCCAGCCCCAGCATTTT
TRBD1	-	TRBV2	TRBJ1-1	CASSDDRATPGAEAFF	TGTGCCAGCAGTGATGACAGGGCCACCCCCGGGGCTGAAGCTTTCTTT
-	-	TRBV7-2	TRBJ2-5	CASGIKETQYF	TGTGCCAGCGGCATCAAAGAGACCCAGTACTTC
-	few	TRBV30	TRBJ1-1	CAWSVSRVDTEAFF	TGTGCCTGGAGTGTATCTCGGGTCGACACTGAAGCTTTCTTT
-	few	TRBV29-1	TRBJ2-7	CSVVTPFSYEQYF	TGCAGCGTCGTAACGCCCTTCTCCTACGAGCAGTACTTC
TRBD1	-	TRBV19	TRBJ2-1	CASSPGQGVPVREQFF	TGTGCCAGTAGCCCCGGACAGGGGGTGCCGGTACGAGAGCAGTTCTTC
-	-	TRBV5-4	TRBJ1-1	CASRLPGAPNTEAFF	TGTGCCAGCAGGTTGCCAGGGGCCCCGAACACTGAAGCTTTCTTT
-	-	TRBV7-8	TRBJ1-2	CASSPRVEGYGYTF	TGTGCCAGCAGTCCCAGGGTAGAAGGCTATGGCTACACCTTC
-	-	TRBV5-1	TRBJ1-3	CASSLGLALSGNTIYF	TGCGCCAGCAGCTTGGGGCTGGCCCTCTCTGGAAACACCATATATTTT